This paragraph reports one T cell receptor (beta chain). Germline CDR1 SGHRS, CDR2 YFSETQ. V trimming: 4 bases; J trimming: 3 bases; junction bases outside the gene matches: 5. The CDR3 runs to 15 residues. The entry originates in a study of blood T cell repertoires in COVID-19. Here immunoSEQ multiplex PCR was the method, and the copy in TCRdb shows in-frame clones only, minus some. This table holds about 220,000 clones, 70% to 90% found once. Source material: peripheral blood. This receptor was taken from a man aged 50-59 years who had recovered from COVID-19. The gene calls are TRBV5-1 and TRBJ2-1, with 9 bases matching TRBD2. The CDR3 region is CASSLVAGVYNEQFF. DNA for the CDR3: TGCGCCAGCAGCCTTGTAGCGGGAGTCTACAATGAGCAGTTCTTC. Complete variable domain (other parts from reference TRBV5-1 and TRBJ2-1): KAGVTQTPRYLIKTRGQQVTLSCSPISGHRSVSWYQQTPGQGLQFLFEYFSETQRNKGNFPGRFSGRQFSNSRSEMNVSTLELGDSALYLCASSLVAGVYNEQFFGPGTRLTVL.